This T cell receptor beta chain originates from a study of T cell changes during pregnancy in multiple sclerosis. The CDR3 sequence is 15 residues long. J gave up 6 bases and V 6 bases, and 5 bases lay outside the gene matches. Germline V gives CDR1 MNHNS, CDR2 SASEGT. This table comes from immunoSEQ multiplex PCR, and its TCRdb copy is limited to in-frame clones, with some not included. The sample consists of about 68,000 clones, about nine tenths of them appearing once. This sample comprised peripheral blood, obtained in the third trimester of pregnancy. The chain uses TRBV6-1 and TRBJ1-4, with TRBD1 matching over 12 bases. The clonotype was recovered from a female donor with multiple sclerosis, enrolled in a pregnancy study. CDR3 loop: CASRSRDRGHEKLFF. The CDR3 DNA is TGTGCCAGCAGGAGCCGGGACAGGGGGCATGAAAAACTGTTTTTT.